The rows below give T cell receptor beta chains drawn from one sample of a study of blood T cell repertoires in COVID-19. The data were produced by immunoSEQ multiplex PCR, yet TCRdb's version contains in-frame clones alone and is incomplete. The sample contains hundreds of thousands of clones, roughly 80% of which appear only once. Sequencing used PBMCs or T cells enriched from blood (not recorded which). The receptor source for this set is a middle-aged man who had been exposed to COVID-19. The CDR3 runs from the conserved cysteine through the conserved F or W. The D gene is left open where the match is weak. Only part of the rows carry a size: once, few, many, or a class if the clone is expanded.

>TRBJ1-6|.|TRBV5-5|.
TGTGCCAGCAGTCCAGGACAGCTCCTGGGTTCACCCCTCCACTTT
CASSPGQLLGSPLHF
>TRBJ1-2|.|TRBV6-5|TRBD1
TGTGCCAGCAGCCGACAGGGGGCAAATGGCTACACCTTC
CASSRQGANGYTF
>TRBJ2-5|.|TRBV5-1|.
TGCGCCAGCAGCTTGGCAGGGAACCTACAAGAGACCCAGTACTTC
CASSLAGNLQETQYF
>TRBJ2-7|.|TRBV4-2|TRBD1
TGTGCCAGCAGCCAAGGACAGGGGAGCTCCTACGAGCAGTACTTC
CASSQGQGSSYEQYF
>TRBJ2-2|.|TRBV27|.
TGTGCCAGCAGTTGGGGGGGCGGTACCGGGGAGCTGTTTTTT
CASSWGGGTGELFF
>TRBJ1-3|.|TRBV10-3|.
TGTGCCATCAGTGAGTATGCGACAGCGTCTGGAAACACCATATATTTT
CAISEYATASGNTIYF
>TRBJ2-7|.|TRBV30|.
TGTGCCTGGAGTGTACGCCCAGGTGATCGGCAGTACTTC
CAWSVRPGDRQYF
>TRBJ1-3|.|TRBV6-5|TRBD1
TGTGCCAGGAAGATACAGGGGCGCCCTGGAAACACCATATATTTT
CARKIQGRPGNTIYF
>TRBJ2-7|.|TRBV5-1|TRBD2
TGCGCCAGCAGACCAACCATAGCGGGATCCTACGAGCAGTACTTC
CASRPTIAGSYEQYF
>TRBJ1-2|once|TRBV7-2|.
TGTGCCAGCAGCTTCGGTACGGGTGGCTACACCTTC
CASSFGTGGYTF
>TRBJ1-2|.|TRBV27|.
TGTGCCAGCAGTTTATCTCTTTCCGGGAGCTATGGCTACACCTTC
CASSLSLSGSYGYTF
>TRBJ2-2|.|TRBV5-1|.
TGCGCCAGCAGGACTAGACGGACCGGGGAGCTGTTTTTT
CASRTRRTGELFF
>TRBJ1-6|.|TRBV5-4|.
TGTGCCAGCAACAACAGGGAGTCCTATAATTCACCCCTCCACTTT
CASNNRESYNSPLHF
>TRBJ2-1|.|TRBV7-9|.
TGTGCCAGCAAACAAAGCTCCTACAATGAGCAGTTCTTC
CASKQSSYNEQFF
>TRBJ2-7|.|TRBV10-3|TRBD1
TGTGCCATCAGCTCAGGACAGGGGTCCTACGAGCAGTACTTC
CAISSGQGSYEQYF
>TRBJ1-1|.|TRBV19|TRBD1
TGTGCCAGCAGGGGGTGGGTGAACACTGAAGCTTTCTTT
CASRGWVNTEAFF
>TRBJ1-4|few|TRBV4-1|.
TGCGCCAGCAGCCTCCTGGCCGGGAATGAAAAACTGTTTTTT
CASSLLAGNEKLFF
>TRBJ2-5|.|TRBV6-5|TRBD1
TGTGCCAGCACAACCGGGACAGGGGAAATGTACTTC
CASTTGTGEMYF
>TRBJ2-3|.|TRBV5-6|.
TGTGCCAGCAGCTCCTATGGGACTGGCAATCTGGGCAGCACAGATACGCAGTATTTT
CASSSYGTGNLGSTDTQYF
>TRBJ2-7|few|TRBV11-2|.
TGTGCCAGCAGCTTCGAGGCGTCCTACGAGCAGTACTTC
CASSFEASYEQYF
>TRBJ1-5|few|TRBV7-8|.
TGTGCCAGCAGCTTAGGGGGGCAGACCTATCAGCCCCAGCATTTT
CASSLGGQTYQPQHF
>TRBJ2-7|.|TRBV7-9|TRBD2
TGTGCCAGCAGTCTAGCGGGATCCTACGAGCAGTACTTC
CASSLAGSYEQYF
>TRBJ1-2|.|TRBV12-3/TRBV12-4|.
TGTGCCAGCAGTTTAGAGGCGGTTGGCTACACCTTC
CASSLEAVGYTF
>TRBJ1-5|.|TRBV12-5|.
TGTGCTAGTAAGAGGGACAATCAGCCCCAGCATTTT
CASKRDNQPQHF
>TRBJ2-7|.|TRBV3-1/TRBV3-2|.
TGTGCCAGCAGCCAGCCGGGACTGCACTACGAGCAGTACTTC
CASSQPGLHYEQYF
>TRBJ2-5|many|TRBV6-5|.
TGTGCCAGCGTGCCGAACCTCGGGGAGACCCAGTACTTC
CASVPNLGETQYF
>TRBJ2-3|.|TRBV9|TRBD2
TGTGCCAGCAGCGCGACTAGCGGGGGAGGCACAGATACGCAGTATTTT
CASSATSGGGTDTQYF
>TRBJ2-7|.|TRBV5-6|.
TGTGCCAGCAGCTCCCCCTGGCTCGAGCAGTACTTC
CASSSPWLEQYF
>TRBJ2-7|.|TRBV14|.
TGTGCCAGCAGCCGCATTCGGTCGGGTGAGCAGTACTTC
CASSRIRSGEQYF